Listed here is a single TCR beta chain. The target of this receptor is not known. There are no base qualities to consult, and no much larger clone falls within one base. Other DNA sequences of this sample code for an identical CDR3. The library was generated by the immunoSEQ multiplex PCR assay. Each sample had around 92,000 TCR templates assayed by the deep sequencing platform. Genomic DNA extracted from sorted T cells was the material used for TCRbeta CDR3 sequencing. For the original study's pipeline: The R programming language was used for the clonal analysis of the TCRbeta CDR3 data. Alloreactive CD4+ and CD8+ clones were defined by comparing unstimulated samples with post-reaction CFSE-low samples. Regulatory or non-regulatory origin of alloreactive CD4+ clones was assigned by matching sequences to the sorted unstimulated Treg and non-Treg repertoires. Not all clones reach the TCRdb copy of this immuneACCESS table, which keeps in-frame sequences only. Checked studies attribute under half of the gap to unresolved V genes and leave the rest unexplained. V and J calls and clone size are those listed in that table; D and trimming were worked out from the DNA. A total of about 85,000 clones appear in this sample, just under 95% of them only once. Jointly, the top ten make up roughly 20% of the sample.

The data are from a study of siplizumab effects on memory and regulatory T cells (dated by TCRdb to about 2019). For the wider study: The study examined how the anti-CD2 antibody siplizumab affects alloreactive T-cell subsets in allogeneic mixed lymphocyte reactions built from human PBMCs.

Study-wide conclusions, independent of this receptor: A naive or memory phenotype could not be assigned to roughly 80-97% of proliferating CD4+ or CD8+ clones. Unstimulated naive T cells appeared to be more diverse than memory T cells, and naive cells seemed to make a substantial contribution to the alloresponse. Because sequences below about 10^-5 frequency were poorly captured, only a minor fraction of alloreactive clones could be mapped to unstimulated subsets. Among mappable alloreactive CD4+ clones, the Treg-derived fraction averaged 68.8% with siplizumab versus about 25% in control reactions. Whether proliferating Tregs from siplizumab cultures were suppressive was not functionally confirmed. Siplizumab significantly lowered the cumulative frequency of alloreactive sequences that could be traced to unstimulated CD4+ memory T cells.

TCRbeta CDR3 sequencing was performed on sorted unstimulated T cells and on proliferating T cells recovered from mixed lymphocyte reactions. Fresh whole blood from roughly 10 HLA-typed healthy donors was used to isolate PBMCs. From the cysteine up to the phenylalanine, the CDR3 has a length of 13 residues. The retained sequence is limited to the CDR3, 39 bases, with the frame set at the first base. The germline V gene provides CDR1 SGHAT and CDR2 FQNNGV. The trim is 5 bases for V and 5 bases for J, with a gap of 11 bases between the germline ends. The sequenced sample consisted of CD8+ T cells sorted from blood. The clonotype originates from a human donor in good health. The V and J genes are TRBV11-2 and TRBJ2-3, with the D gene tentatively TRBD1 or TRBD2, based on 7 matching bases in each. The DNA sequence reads TGTGCCAGCAGCCCAGGGGGGGGAGATACGCAGTATTTT. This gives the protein CASSPGGGDTQYF.